Listed here are 24 T cell receptor beta chains from one sample, sequenced in a study of identical twins. TCRdb fed the 5' RACE reads into MiXCR, producing one record per CDR3 protein. The sample holds around 680,000 distinct CDR3 sequences, about 9.4% seen once. These data were also reused for a study on yellow fever vaccine responses in identical twins.

Source material: PBMCs. These receptors were taken from a young woman in good health.

The CDR3 DNA is TGTGCCAGCAGGGGTTTTAGCGGGGGGGCGAGATCTTACAATGAGCAGTTCTTC. Its translation: CASRGFSGGARSYNEQFF. The genes are TRBV6-1 and TRBJ2-1, with 11 positions matching TRBD2. Germline CDR1 reads MNHNS; CDR2 reads SASEGT. With 6 bases clipped from V and 4 bases from J, the junction kept 14 bases outside the gene matches. CDR3 length: 18 residues.

This clonotype showed up just a few times. The V gene is TRBV7-3, the J gene TRBJ1-2, with D perhaps matching TRBD1 (5 bases). Germline V gene sequence: CDR1 SGHTA, CDR2 FQGTGA. The ends were cut back, 5 bases at V and 4 bases at J, with 14 bases in the middle. The CDR3 contains 14 residues. The CDR3 bases are TGTGCCAGCAGCCCTGGGGCCGGGAGCTATGGCTACACCTTC. As protein: CASSPGAGSYGYTF.

This clonotype appeared a few times. The chain recombines TRBV6-5 with TRBJ2-1, with 11 bases that match TRBD2. CDR3 size: 19 residues. Germline CDR1 reads MNHEY; CDR2 reads SVGAGI. Trimming at V came to 1 base and at J to 3 bases, leaving 11 bases not matched to a gene. This chain's CDR3 is CASSYLGLAGGGYYNEQFF. The CDR3 DNA reads as TGTGCCAGCAGTTACTTGGGGCTAGCGGGAGGAGGGTACTACAATGAGCAGTTCTTC.

The CDR3 protein is CASTPGGPRIQYF. The CDR3 DNA reads TGTGCCAGCACACCGGGGGGGCCTCGCATTCAGTACTTC. The chain combines TRBV28 with TRBJ2-4; 8 nucleotides line up with TRBD2. This CDR3 is built from 13 residues. V shed 7 bases, J shed 9 bases, and the junction held 8 bases outside the gene matches. Germline CDR1 and CDR2: MDHEN and SYDVKM.

This clonotype was seen a handful of times. The chain joins TRBV20-1 to TRBJ2-3, with TRBD2 matching over 12 bases. The CDR3 length is 18 residues. Germline-derived CDR1 and CDR2 are DFQATT and SNEGSKA (reference sequence). V dropped 7 bases and J dropped 0; count of bases not matched to a gene: 14. The DNA for the CDR3 is TGCAGTGTTCCCCCTGGACTAGCGGGGTGGAGCAGCACAGATACGCAGTATTTT. Its protein product is CSVPPGLAGWSSTDTQYF.

This clonotype showed up many times. The chain carries TRBV12-3 or TRBV12-4 and TRBJ1-5; D not resolved. Trimming left V 2 bases short and J 2 bases short, with 10 bases between. The CDR3 covers 15 residues. The CDR3 spells CASSLRRVGNQPQHF. The CDR3, as DNA: TGTGCCAGCAGTTTACGGAGAGTAGGCAATCAGCCCCAGCATTTT.

The chain has TRBV7-8 and TRBJ2-7; 8 nucleotides match TRBD2. Unmatched junction bases numbered 8, after V lost 5 bases and J lost 5 bases. Germline V gene sequence: CDR1 SGHVS, CDR2 FQNEAQ. CDR3 length: 14 amino acids. CDR3 amino acids: CASSTREGVNEQYF. The CDR3 DNA follows: TGTGCCAGCAGCACCCGGGAGGGCGTCAACGAGCAGTACTTC.

This clonotype was seen only a few times. The V gene is TRBV5-1, the J gene TRBJ1-5; D is possibly TRBD1 (6 bases). The CDR3 length is 21 residues. V lost 4 bases and J 0 bases, leaving 29 bases between the germline ends. From germline, CDR1 is SGHRS and CDR2 YFSETQ. CDR3 DNA sequence: TGCGCCAGCAGCCACGGACAGAAACCTTCTACTGACTCGAATAGCAATCAGCCCCAGCATTTT. Its translation: CASSHGQKPSTDSNSNQPQHF.

V gene TRBV6-6 combines with J gene TRBJ1-5, with 9 bases fitting TRBD1. The CDR3 runs to 13 residues. The germline V gene encodes CDR1 MNHNY and CDR2 SVGAGI (reference sequence). V shed 6 bases and J 7 bases; nucleotides not matched to a gene: 4. The CDR3 region is CASSGTGMQPQHF. CDR3 sequence (DNA): TGTGCCAGCAGCGGGACAGGGATGCAGCCCCAGCATTTT.

As DNA, the CDR3 is TGCAGTGCTAGAGTCATGACTAGCGGGAGGATCAGTGGCGAGCAGTACTTC. Translating it yields CSARVMTSGRISGEQYF. This chain joins TRBV20-1 and TRBJ2-7, with 13 bases identical to TRBD2. This CDR3 has 17 amino acids. Germline CDR1 and CDR2: DFQATT and SNEGSKA (reference sequence). The V gene end was trimmed by 1 base and the J gene end by 6 bases; junction bases not matched to a gene: 12.

In its sample, this clonotype was seen a few times. This chain joins TRBV12-3 or TRBV12-4 and TRBJ2-6, with 9 bases identical to TRBD1. With 3 bases clipped from V and 0 bases from J, the junction kept 6 bases outside the gene matches. This CDR3 has 18 residues. The CDR3 is CASSFSTGGPSGANVLTF. CDR3 DNA sequence: TGTGCCAGCAGTTTCTCGACAGGGGGGCCCTCTGGGGCCAACGTCCTGACTTTC.

In its sample, this clonotype was seen a few times. The gene calls are TRBV6-2 or TRBV6-3 and TRBJ2-3, with TRBD2 identical over 7 bases. CDR3 size: 14 residues. V dropped 4 bases and J dropped 5; count of bases not matched to a gene: 6. The germline CDR1 and CDR2 sequences are MNHEY and SVGEGT. Here the CDR3 reads CASSLLSSGDTQYF. The DNA of the CDR3 is TGTGCCAGCAGTTTACTATCTAGCGGAGATACGCAGTATTTT.

This clonotype was seen many times. The V gene is TRBV3-1, the J gene TRBJ2-5; the D call may be TRBD1 or TRBD2 (5 bases each). Germline CDR1 is LGHDT and CDR2 is YNNKEL (reference sequence). Trimming stripped 0 bases from V and 4 bases from J, with 21 bases between. The length of the CDR3 is 18 residues. Here the CDR3 reads CASSQDESLGRGRETQYF. The DNA of the CDR3 is TGTGCCAGCAGCCAAGATGAAAGCTTGGGACGCGGTAGAGAGACCCAGTACTTC.

The sample holds many counts of this clonotype. This chain connects TRBV29-1 to TRBJ2-3; D is ambiguous. The CDR3 extends over 12 amino acids. In germline, CDR1 is SQVTM, CDR2 ANQGSEA. Trimming removed 7 bases at V and 3 bases at J, with 11 bases between. The CDR3 DNA sequence: TGCAGCGGTTCGACCGCGACAGATACGCAGTATTTT. Its translation: CSGSTATDTQYF.

The chain is built from TRBV6-1 and TRBJ2-3; D gene unclear. V was trimmed by 6 bases and J by 0 bases, leaving 13 bases between them. CDR3 length: 15 residues. Germline CDR1 reads MNHNS; CDR2 reads SASEGT. The CDR3, as DNA: TGTGCCAGCAGCGTACTGGGTGCTAGCACAGATACGCAGTATTTT. This gives the protein CASSVLGASTDTQYF.

This clonotype was recorded many times. The rearrangement links TRBV3-1 to TRBJ2-3; 7 nucleotides agree with TRBD2. The J segment lost 3 bases and the V segment lost 0 bases, leaving 6 bases of the junction unmatched. This CDR3 spans 16 amino acids. Germline V gene sequence: CDR1 LGHDT, CDR2 YNNKEL (reference sequence). CDR3 in DNA: TGTGCCAGCAGCCAAGAATGGCGGGAGAAAACAGATACGCAGTATTTT. Translated, it gives CASSQEWREKTDTQYF.

The V gene is TRBV20-1, the J gene TRBJ2-1, with TRBD1 matching over 7 bases. The CDR3 covers 11 residues. With V trimmed by 7 bases and J by 6 bases, 3 bases remained unmatched. Per germline, CDR1 DFQATT and CDR2 SNEGSKA (reference sequence). The CDR3 DNA is TGCAGTGAGGGGGCCCGCAATGAGCAGTTCTTC. It codes for CSEGARNEQFF.

J is TRBJ2-1 and V is TRBV18; TRBD1 might be the D (6 bases). Germline V gene lookup returns CDR1 KGHSH and CDR2 LQKENI. The V end was cut by 2 bases, the J end by 7 bases, with 12 bases between. The CDR3 is made up of 14 amino acids. CDR3 DNA sequence: TGTGCCAGCTCACCAGGGGACACTGGGAATGAGCAGTTCTTC. Its protein is CASSPGDTGNEQFF.

The V call is TRBV5-6, the J call TRBJ2-7, with 9 bases aligning to TRBD1. This CDR3 contains 16 residues. Germline V gene data show CDR1 as SGHDT and CDR2 as YYEEEE. Trimming took 1 base from V and 2 from J; bases not matched to a gene: 7. This CDR3 reads CASSLRGQGKTYEQYF. The CDR3 DNA reads as TGTGCCAGCAGCTTGCGGGGACAGGGTAAAACCTACGAGCAGTACTTC.

The chain has TRBV11-2 and TRBJ2-4, with 7 bases identical to TRBD2. CDR1 and CDR2 from the germline V gene are SGHAT and FQNNGV. This CDR3 comprises 13 residues. With 5 bases clipped from V and 9 bases from J, the junction kept 7 bases outside the gene matches. The CDR3 DNA is TGTGCCAGCAGCGTTACGGGGGAGGGCATTCAGTACTTC. Protein: CASSVTGEGIQYF.

The chain uses TRBV11-2 and TRBJ2-7; D ambiguous. CDR3 length equals 14 residues. Germline V CDR1 and CDR2: SGHAT, FQNNGV. Trimming left V 2 bases short and J 3 bases short, with 11 bases between. CDR3 sequence: CASSLRLKVYEQYF. CDR3 in DNA: TGTGCCAGCAGCTTACGTTTGAAGGTCTACGAGCAGTACTTC. Complete variable domain (other parts from reference TRBV11-2 and TRBJ2-7): EAGVAQSPRYKIIEKRQSVAFWCNPISGHATLYWYQQILGQGPKLLIQFQNNGVVDDSQLPKDRFSAERLKGVDSTLKIQPAKLEDSAVYLCASSLRLKVYEQYFGPGTRLTVT.

The V and J genes are TRBV7-3 and TRBJ2-1, with D possibly called TRBD1 or TRBD2 (6 bases each). The CDR3 runs to 15 residues. Looked up from germline, CDR1 is SGHTA and CDR2 is FQGTGA. Trimming stripped 4 bases from V and 7 bases from J, with 17 bases between. The CDR3: CASSSVGGQWNEQFF. The CDR3 nucleotides are TGTGCCAGCAGCTCCGTCGGGGGCCAATGGAATGAGCAGTTCTTC.

This clonotype was counted many times. The chain uses TRBV5-6 and TRBJ2-2; tentative D call: TRBD1 (5 bases). Germline V gene lookup returns CDR1 SGHDT and CDR2 YYEEEE. The CDR3 spans 15 residues. The germline V and J ends were trimmed by 1 base and 6 bases, with 13 bases remaining between them. The CDR3 here is CASSLLAVGAGELFF. CDR3 in DNA: TGTGCCAGCAGCTTGTTGGCGGTAGGGGCCGGGGAGCTGTTTTTT.

This clonotype was counted only a few times. The V and J genes are TRBV29-1 and TRBJ2-3; D remains unclear. CDR3 size: 11 residues. Germline assignment: CDR1 SQVTM and CDR2 ANQGSEA. V was cut by 3 bases and J by 7 bases, with 8 bases left in between. Here the CDR3 reads CSVEDENTQYF. In DNA, the CDR3 is TGCAGCGTTGAGGACGAGAATACGCAGTATTTT.